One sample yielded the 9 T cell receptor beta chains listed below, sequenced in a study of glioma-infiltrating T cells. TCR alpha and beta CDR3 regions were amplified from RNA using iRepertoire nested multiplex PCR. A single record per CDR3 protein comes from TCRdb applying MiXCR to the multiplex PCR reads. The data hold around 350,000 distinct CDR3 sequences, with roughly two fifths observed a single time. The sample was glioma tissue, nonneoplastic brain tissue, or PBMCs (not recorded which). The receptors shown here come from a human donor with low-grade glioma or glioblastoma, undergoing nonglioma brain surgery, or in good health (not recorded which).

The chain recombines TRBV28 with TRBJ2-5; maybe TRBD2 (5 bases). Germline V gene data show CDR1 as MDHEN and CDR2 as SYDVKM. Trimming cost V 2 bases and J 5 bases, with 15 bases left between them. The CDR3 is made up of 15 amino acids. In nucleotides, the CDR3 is TGTGCCAGCAGTTTAGAGGGCCCTGGAAAGGAGACCCAGTACTTC. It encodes CASSLEGPGKETQYF.

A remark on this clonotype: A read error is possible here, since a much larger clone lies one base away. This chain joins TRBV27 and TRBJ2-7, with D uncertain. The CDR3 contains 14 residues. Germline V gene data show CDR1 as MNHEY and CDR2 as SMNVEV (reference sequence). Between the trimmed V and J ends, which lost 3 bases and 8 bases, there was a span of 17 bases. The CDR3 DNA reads TGTGCCAGCAGTTTGCAGGTTTTGGGCCACCAGCAGTACTTC. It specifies CASSLQVLGHQQYF.

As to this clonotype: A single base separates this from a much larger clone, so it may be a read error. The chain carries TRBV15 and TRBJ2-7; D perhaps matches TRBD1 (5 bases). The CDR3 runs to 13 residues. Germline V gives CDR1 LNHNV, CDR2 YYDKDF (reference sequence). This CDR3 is CATSHTGTYEQHF. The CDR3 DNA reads TGTGCCACCAGCCATACAGGAACCTACGAGCAGCACTTC.

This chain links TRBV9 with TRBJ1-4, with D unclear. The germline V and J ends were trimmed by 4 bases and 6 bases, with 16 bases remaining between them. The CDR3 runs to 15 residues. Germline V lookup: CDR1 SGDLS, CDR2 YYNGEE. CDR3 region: CASSTTLGLDEKLFF. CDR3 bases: TGTGCCAGCAGCACGACGCTGGGGTTGGATGAAAAACTGTTTTTT.

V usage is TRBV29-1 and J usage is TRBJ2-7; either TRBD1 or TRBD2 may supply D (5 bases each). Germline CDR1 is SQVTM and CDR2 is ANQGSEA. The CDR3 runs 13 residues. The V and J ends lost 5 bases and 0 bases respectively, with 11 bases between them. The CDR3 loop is CSVRGGSSYEQYF. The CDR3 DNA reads TGCAGCGTTCGGGGCGGGTCCTCCTACGAGCAGTACTTC.

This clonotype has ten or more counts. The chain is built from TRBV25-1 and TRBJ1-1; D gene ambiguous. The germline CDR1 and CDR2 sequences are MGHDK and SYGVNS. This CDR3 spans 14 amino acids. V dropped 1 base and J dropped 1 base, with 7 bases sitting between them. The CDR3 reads CASSELGGNTEAFF. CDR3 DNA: TGTGCCAGCAGTGAATTGGGAGGGAACACTGAAGCTTTCTTT.

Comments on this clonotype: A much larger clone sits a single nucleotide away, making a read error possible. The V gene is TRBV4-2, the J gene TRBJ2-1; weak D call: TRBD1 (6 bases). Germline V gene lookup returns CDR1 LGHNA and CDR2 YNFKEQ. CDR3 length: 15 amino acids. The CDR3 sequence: CARSQVQGSYNEQFF. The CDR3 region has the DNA TGTGCCAGAAGCCAAGTACAGGGTTCCTACAATGAGCAGTTCTTC.

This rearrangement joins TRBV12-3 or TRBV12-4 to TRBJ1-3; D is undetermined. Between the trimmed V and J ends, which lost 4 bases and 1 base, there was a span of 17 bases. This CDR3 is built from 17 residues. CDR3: CASSYTPGISSGNTIYF. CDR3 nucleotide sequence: TGTGCCAGCAGTTACACCCCCGGGATATCTTCTGGAAACACCATATATTTT.

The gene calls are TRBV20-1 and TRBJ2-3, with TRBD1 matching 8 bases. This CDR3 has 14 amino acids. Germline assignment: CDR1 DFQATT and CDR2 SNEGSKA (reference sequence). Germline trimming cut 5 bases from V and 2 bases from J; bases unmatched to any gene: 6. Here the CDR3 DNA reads TGCAGTGCTGCCTCGGACAGGGTCACAGATACGCAGTATTTT. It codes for CSAASDRVTDTQYF.